This TCR beta chain came from a study of cytotoxic CD8 clonotypes in ibrutinib-treated CLL. For the study at large: Response samples were drawn at a median of around 11 months of treatment, range 6 to 36.

This table comes from immunoSEQ multiplex PCR, and its TCRdb copy is limited to in-frame clones, with some not included. The data show 250,000 to 350,000 clones, 65% to 85% seen once. The CDR3 is 14 residues long. Germline V gives CDR1 SQVTM, CDR2 ANQGSEA. Germline trimming cut 7 bases from V and 8 bases from J; bases unmatched to any gene: 13. This TCR was sampled from a human donor with chronic lymphocytic leukemia. The sequenced sample was PBMCs, obtained at disease progression, from a patient treated with ibrutinib. The genes are TRBV29-1 and TRBJ1-2, with TRBD1 matching 10 bases. CDR3 DNA sequence: TGCAGCGGCCTAGGGGGACAGGGGTTTGACGGCTACACCTTC. As protein: CSGLGGQGFDGYTF.